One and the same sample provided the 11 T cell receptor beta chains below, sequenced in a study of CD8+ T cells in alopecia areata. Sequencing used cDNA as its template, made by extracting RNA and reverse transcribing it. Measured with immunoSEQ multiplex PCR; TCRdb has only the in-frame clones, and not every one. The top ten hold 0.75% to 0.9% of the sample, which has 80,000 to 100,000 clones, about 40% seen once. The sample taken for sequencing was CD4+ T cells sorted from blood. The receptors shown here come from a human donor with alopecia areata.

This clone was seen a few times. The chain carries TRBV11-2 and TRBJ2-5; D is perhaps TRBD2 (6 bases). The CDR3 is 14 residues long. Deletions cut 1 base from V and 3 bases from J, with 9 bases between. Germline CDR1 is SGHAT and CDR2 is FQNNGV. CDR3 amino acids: CASSLGWGEETQYF. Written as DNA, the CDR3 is TGTGCCAGCAGCTTAGGATGGGGGGAAGAGACCCAGTACTTC.

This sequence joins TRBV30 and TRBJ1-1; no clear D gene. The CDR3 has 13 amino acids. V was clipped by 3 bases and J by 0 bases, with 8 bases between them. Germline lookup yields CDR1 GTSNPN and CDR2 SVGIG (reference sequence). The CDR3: CAWRARMNTEAFF. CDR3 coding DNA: TGTGCCTGGAGGGCCAGGATGAACACTGAAGCTTTCTTT.

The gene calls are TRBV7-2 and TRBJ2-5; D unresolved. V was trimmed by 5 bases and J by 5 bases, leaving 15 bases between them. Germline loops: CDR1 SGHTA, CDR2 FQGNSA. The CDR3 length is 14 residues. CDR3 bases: TGTGCCAGCAGCCCCTCGGGCATCCAGGAGACCCAGTACTTC. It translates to CASSPSGIQETQYF.

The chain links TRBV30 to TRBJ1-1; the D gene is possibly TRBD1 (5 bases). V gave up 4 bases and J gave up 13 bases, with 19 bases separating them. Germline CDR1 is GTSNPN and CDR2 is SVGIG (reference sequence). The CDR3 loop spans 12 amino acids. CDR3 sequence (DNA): TGTGCCTGGAATCTCGGACACTCTGGGGGTTTCTTT. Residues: CAWNLGHSGGFF.

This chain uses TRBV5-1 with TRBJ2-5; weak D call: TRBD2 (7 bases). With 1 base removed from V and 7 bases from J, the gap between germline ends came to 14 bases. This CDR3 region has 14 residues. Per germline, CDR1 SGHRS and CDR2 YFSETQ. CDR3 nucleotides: TGCGCCAGCAGCTTGAGGGGGGGCGAGGGGACCCAGTACTTC. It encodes CASSLRGGEGTQYF.

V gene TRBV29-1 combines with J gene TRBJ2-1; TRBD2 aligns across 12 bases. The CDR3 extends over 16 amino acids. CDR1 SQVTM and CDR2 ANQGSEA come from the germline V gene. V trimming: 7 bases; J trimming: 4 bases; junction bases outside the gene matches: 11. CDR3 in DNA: TGCAGCGCGGTTCGAAGTGGACTAGCGGGATACAATGAGCAGTTCTTC. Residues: CSAVRSGLAGYNEQFF.

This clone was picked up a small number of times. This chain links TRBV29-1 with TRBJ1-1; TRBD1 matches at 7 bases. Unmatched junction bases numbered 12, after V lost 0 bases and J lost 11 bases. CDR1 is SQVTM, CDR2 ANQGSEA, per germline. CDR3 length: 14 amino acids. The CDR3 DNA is TGCAGCGTTGAAGAGGGGGACAGCACCTGGGGGGCTTTCTTT. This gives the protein CSVEEGDSTWGAFF. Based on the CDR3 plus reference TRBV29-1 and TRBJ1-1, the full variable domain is SAVISQKPSRDICQRGTSLTIQCQVDSQVTMMFWYRQQPGQSLTLIATANQGSEATYESGFVIDKFPISRPNLTFSTLTVSNMSPEDSSIYLCSVEEGDSTWGAFFGQGTRLTVV.

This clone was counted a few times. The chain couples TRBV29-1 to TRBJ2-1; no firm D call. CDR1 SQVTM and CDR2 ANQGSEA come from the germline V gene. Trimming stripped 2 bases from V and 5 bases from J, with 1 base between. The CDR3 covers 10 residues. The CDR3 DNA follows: TGCAGCGTTGAACACAATGAGCAGTTCTTC. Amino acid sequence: CSVEHNEQFF.

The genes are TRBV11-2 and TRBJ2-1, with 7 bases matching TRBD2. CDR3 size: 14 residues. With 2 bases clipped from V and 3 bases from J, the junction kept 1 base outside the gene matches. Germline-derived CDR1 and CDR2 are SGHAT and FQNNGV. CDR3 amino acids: CASSLSGDYNEQFF. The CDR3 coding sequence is TGTGCCAGCAGCTTAAGCGGGGACTACAATGAGCAGTTCTTC.

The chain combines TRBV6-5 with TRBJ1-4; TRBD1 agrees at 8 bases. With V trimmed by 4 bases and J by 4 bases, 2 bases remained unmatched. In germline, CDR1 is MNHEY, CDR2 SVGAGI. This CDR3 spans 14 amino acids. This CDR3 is CASSWTGSNEKLFF. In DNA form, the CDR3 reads TGTGCCAGCAGTTGGACAGGGAGTAATGAAAAACTGTTTTTT.

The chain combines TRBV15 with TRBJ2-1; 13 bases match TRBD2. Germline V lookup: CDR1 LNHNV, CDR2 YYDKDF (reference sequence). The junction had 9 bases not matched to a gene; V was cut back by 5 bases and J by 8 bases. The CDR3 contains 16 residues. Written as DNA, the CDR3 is TGTGCCACCAGCGCCTCGGGACTAGCGGGATCCCATGAGCAGTTCTTC. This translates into CATSASGLAGSHEQFF.